This is a list of T cell receptor beta chains from one sample in a study of cytomegalovirus exposure and HLA in healthy donors. TCRdb's copy holds only in-frame clones and misses some; the assay was immunoSEQ multiplex PCR. The sample carries under 150,000 clones, over 8% recorded once. Material for sequencing was PBMCs. The receptor source for this set is a male donor in good health and CMV-seronegative. CDR3s include the opening cysteine and the closing phenylalanine or tryptophan. The order of the fields is clone size, V gene, J gene, D gene, CDR3 DNA, CDR3 protein. D genes are given only for firm matches. Clone size, where shown, is once, few, many, or a class for clones that have expanded.

clone size: few; V gene: TRBV6-1; J gene: TRBJ1-5; D gene: .; CDR3 DNA: TGTGCCAGCAGTGAACAAGGAGATCAGCCCCAGCATTTT; CDR3 protein: CASSEQGDQPQHF
clone size: few; V gene: TRBV18; J gene: TRBJ1-1; D gene: TRBD1; CDR3 DNA: TGTGCCAGCTCACCACTCCACAGGGGAGATGGGACTGAAGCTTTCTTT; CDR3 protein: CASSPLHRGDGTEAFF
clone size: .; V gene: TRBV6-5; J gene: TRBJ2-7; D gene: .; CDR3 DNA: TGTGCCAGCAGTCTACAGGTCGGGGGAGGCTACGAGCAGTACTTC; CDR3 protein: CASSLQVGGGYEQYF
clone size: .; V gene: TRBV25-1; J gene: TRBJ1-4; D gene: .; CDR3 DNA: TGTGCCAGCAGTGCCCCGGGGGGGTGGGAAGAAAAACTGTTTTTT; CDR3 protein: CASSAPGGWEEKLFF
clone size: few; V gene: TRBV7-9; J gene: TRBJ1-1; D gene: TRBD1; CDR3 DNA: TGTGCCAGCAGCTTTGACGGGACAGGGACGACTGAAGCTTTCTTT; CDR3 protein: CASSFDGTGTTEAFF
clone size: .; V gene: TRBV2; J gene: TRBJ1-1; D gene: .; CDR3 DNA: TGTGCCAGCAGTGAGAACCGAGGTTACACTGAAGCTTTCTTT; CDR3 protein: CASSENRGYTEAFF
clone size: few; V gene: TRBV19; J gene: TRBJ1-2; D gene: TRBD1; CDR3 DNA: TGTGCCAGTAGTCCCGGGGACAGCTCTAACTATGGCTACACCTTC; CDR3 protein: CASSPGDSSNYGYTF
clone size: few; V gene: TRBV5-6; J gene: TRBJ1-3; D gene: .; CDR3 DNA: TGTGCCAGCAGCCCGAATTGGGGGCTTAGTGGAAACACCATATATTTT; CDR3 protein: CASSPNWGLSGNTIYF
clone size: .; V gene: TRBV6-6; J gene: TRBJ2-3; D gene: .; CDR3 DNA: TGTGCCAGCAGTCCATACACGGGACACCACACAGATACGCAGTATTTT; CDR3 protein: CASSPYTGHHTDTQYF
clone size: .; V gene: TRBV28; J gene: TRBJ2-1; D gene: .; CDR3 DNA: TGTGCCAGCAGTTTAGTGGGAGTAACCTACAATGAGCAGTTCTTC; CDR3 protein: CASSLVGVTYNEQFF
clone size: .; V gene: TRBV4-1; J gene: TRBJ1-1; D gene: TRBD1; CDR3 DNA: TGCGCCAGCAGCCAACTAAGGGACAGCTCGGGCGCTGAAGCTTTCTTT; CDR3 protein: CASSQLRDSSGAEAFF
clone size: few; V gene: TRBV5-5; J gene: TRBJ1-2; D gene: .; CDR3 DNA: TGTGCCAGCAGCAAGAACTTGGATGGCTACACCTTC; CDR3 protein: CASSKNLDGYTF
clone size: few; V gene: TRBV5-1; J gene: TRBJ1-1; D gene: .; CDR3 DNA: TGCGCCAGCAGCTGGACAGCGAACACTGAAGCTTTCTTT; CDR3 protein: CASSWTANTEAFF
clone size: .; V gene: TRBV28; J gene: TRBJ2-2; D gene: .; CDR3 DNA: TGTGCCAGCAGCTCCAGCGATCAAGTCGGGGAGCTGTTTTTT; CDR3 protein: CASSSSDQVGELFF
clone size: .; V gene: TRBV9; J gene: TRBJ1-1; D gene: .; CDR3 DNA: TGTGCCAGCAGCGGCCGCTATCTTTCTGAAGCTTTCTTT; CDR3 protein: CASSGRYLSEAFF
clone size: .; V gene: TRBV5-6; J gene: TRBJ2-3; D gene: TRBD1; CDR3 DNA: TGTGCCAGCAGCTTGGGACAGGGGGCGGATACGCAGTATTTT; CDR3 protein: CASSLGQGADTQYF
clone size: .; V gene: TRBV4-1; J gene: TRBJ2-1; D gene: .; CDR3 DNA: TGCGCCAGCAGCCTACTAGGATTCGAAAATGAGCAGTTCTTC; CDR3 protein: CASSLLGFENEQFF
clone size: few; V gene: TRBV19; J gene: TRBJ1-2; D gene: TRBD1; CDR3 DNA: TGTGCCAGTAGTGACCGGACAGGGGGCAATACCTTC; CDR3 protein: CASSDRTGGNTF
clone size: few; V gene: TRBV7-2; J gene: TRBJ1-4; D gene: TRBD1; CDR3 DNA: TGTGCCAGCAGCTTTGGGACAGGGTATAATGAAAAACTGCTTTTT; CDR3 protein: CASSFGTGYNEKLLF
clone size: .; V gene: TRBV7-9; J gene: TRBJ1-1; D gene: .; CDR3 DNA: TGTGCCAGCAGCAAGGGGGATTTGAACACTGAAGCTTTCTTT; CDR3 protein: CASSKGDLNTEAFF
clone size: .; V gene: TRBV6-5; J gene: TRBJ2-3; D gene: TRBD1; CDR3 DNA: TGTGCCAGCAGCCGCTGGGGACAGAGGAGTGATACGCAGTATTTT; CDR3 protein: CASSRWGQRSDTQYF
clone size: .; V gene: TRBV5-8; J gene: TRBJ1-4; D gene: TRBD1; CDR3 DNA: TGTGCCAGCAGTAAAACCGGGACAGTTAATGAAAAACTGTTTTTT; CDR3 protein: CASSKTGTVNEKLFF
clone size: .; V gene: TRBV6-1; J gene: TRBJ1-2; D gene: TRBD1; CDR3 DNA: TGTGCCAGCAACCGGGACAGGGTGTTGGGCTACACCTTC; CDR3 protein: CASNRDRVLGYTF
clone size: few; V gene: TRBV29-1; J gene: TRBJ1-2; D gene: .; CDR3 DNA: TGCAGCGTCTGGGTCGGGAACTATGGCTACACCTTC; CDR3 protein: CSVWVGNYGYTF
clone size: few; V gene: TRBV9; J gene: TRBJ1-1; D gene: .; CDR3 DNA: TGTGCCAGCAGCGTAGCCCAATACACTGAAGCTTTCTTT; CDR3 protein: CASSVAQYTEAFF
clone size: few; V gene: TRBV12-5; J gene: TRBJ2-2; D gene: TRBD2; CDR3 DNA: TGTGCTAGTGGTTTGGTGGGAAGGGGACTGATCCAGCGGGAGGTAAACACCGGGGAGCTGTTTTTT; CDR3 protein: CASGLVGRGLIQREVNTGELFF
clone size: few; V gene: TRBV5-1; J gene: TRBJ1-3; D gene: TRBD1; CDR3 DNA: TGCGCCAGCAGCCCGTCGGACAGGGCAGCTGGAAACACCATATATTTT; CDR3 protein: CASSPSDRAAGNTIYF
clone size: .; V gene: TRBV4-1; J gene: TRBJ1-5; D gene: TRBD1; CDR3 DNA: TGCGCCAGCAGCCAGGACAGGTACGGCAATCAGCCCCAGCATTTT; CDR3 protein: CASSQDRYGNQPQHF
clone size: few; V gene: TRBV5-1; J gene: TRBJ2-1; D gene: TRBD1; CDR3 DNA: TGCGCCAGCAGCTTACCCCATACCGGGACAGGTTACAATGAGCAGTTCTTC; CDR3 protein: CASSLPHTGTGYNEQFF
clone size: .; V gene: TRBV5-4; J gene: TRBJ2-2; D gene: .; CDR3 DNA: TGTGCCAGCAGCTTGCTAGGTCAAAACACCGGGGAGCTGTTTTTT; CDR3 protein: CASSLLGQNTGELFF
clone size: many; V gene: TRBV5-1; J gene: TRBJ1-6; D gene: .; CDR3 DNA: TGCGCCAGCAGCGTCGACAGTGGGTCTAATTCACCCCTCCACTTT; CDR3 protein: CASSVDSGSNSPLHF
clone size: few; V gene: TRBV29-1; J gene: TRBJ1-2; D gene: .; CDR3 DNA: TGCAGCGTTGATGGGGGGGGCGCCAACTATGGCTACACCTTC; CDR3 protein: CSVDGGGANYGYTF
clone size: few; V gene: TRBV5-1; J gene: TRBJ1-6; D gene: .; CDR3 DNA: TGCGCCAGCAGCTCCTTAGGAGATAATTCACCCCTCCACTTT; CDR3 protein: CASSSLGDNSPLHF
clone size: .; V gene: TRBV28; J gene: TRBJ2-2; D gene: .; CDR3 DNA: TGTGCCAGCAGTATACTGCGCGGTGCCAACACCGGGGAGCTGTTTTTT; CDR3 protein: CASSILRGANTGELFF
clone size: few; V gene: TRBV7-2; J gene: TRBJ1-1; D gene: TRBD1; CDR3 DNA: TGTGCCAGCAGCTTAGCCGGGACAGGGGGAAACACTGAAGCTTTCTTT; CDR3 protein: CASSLAGTGGNTEAFF
clone size: .; V gene: TRBV2; J gene: TRBJ1-5; D gene: TRBD1; CDR3 DNA: TGTGCCAGCAGGCCACAGGGGGTGGGGAATCAGCCCCAGCATTTT; CDR3 protein: CASRPQGVGNQPQHF
clone size: few; V gene: TRBV28; J gene: TRBJ2-7; D gene: TRBD1; CDR3 DNA: TGTGCCAGCAGTACGGCGGGACAGGGGTCCCACGAGCAGTACTTC; CDR3 protein: CASSTAGQGSHEQYF
clone size: .; V gene: TRBV5-1; J gene: TRBJ1-6; D gene: .; CDR3 DNA: TGCGCCAGCAGCACCGGGCCCTTCGGGGTGGCCCTCCACTTT; CDR3 protein: CASSTGPFGVALHF
clone size: .; V gene: TRBV19; J gene: TRBJ1-1; D gene: .; CDR3 DNA: TGTGCCAGTACTATCGGCGGAAACTTGAACACTGAAGCTTTCTTT; CDR3 protein: CASTIGGNLNTEAFF
clone size: few; V gene: TRBV29-1; J gene: TRBJ2-2; D gene: .; CDR3 DNA: TGCAGCGTTGAGCAGGTGAACACCGGGGAGCTGTTTTTT; CDR3 protein: CSVEQVNTGELFF
clone size: few; V gene: TRBV6-5; J gene: TRBJ2-7; D gene: TRBD1; CDR3 DNA: TGTGCCAGCAGCCTCGGACAGGGGGCAAAGCAGTACTTC; CDR3 protein: CASSLGQGAKQYF
clone size: few; V gene: TRBV6-5; J gene: TRBJ2-1; D gene: TRBD2; CDR3 DNA: TGTGCCAGCAGTTGGGGGACTAGCCTCTACAATGAGCAGTTCTTC; CDR3 protein: CASSWGTSLYNEQFF
clone size: .; V gene: TRBV6-5; J gene: TRBJ2-7; D gene: TRBD2; CDR3 DNA: TGTGCCAGCAGTTACTCACGGCTAGCGGGACTGTACGAGCAGTACTTC; CDR3 protein: CASSYSRLAGLYEQYF
clone size: .; V gene: TRBV18; J gene: TRBJ2-1; D gene: TRBD1; CDR3 DNA: TGTGCCAGCTCACCCGACAGGGGAAGGGAGCAGTTCTTC; CDR3 protein: CASSPDRGREQFF
clone size: .; V gene: TRBV5-1; J gene: TRBJ1-1; D gene: .; CDR3 DNA: TGCGCCAGCAGCCTGGAGCGTTCACGGAACACTGAAGCTTTCTTT; CDR3 protein: CASSLERSRNTEAFF
clone size: few; V gene: TRBV25-1; J gene: TRBJ1-2; D gene: .; CDR3 DNA: TGTGCCAGCAGTGAATATTGGCAAGACGGGGGCTATGGCTACACCTTC; CDR3 protein: CASSEYWQDGGYGYTF
clone size: few; V gene: TRBV11-1; J gene: TRBJ2-5; D gene: TRBD2; CDR3 DNA: TGTGCCAGCAGCCGACGAACTAGCGGGTCGGAGACCCAGTACTTC; CDR3 protein: CASSRRTSGSETQYF
clone size: few; V gene: TRBV11-1; J gene: TRBJ1-1; D gene: TRBD1; CDR3 DNA: TGTGCCAGCAGCAATAACAGGGGGCCTGAAGCTTTCTTT; CDR3 protein: CASSNNRGPEAFF
clone size: .; V gene: TRBV28; J gene: TRBJ2-3; D gene: TRBD2; CDR3 DNA: TGTGCCAGTGTCAGGGCGGGAGAGGGCACAGATACGCAGTATTTT; CDR3 protein: CASVRAGEGTDTQYF